This T cell receptor beta chain was identified in a study of T-cell memory formation after mild COVID-19. TCRdb fed the 5' RACE reads into MiXCR, producing one record per CDR3 protein. The data show approximately 46,000 distinct CDR3 sequences, with roughly 7.2% seen just once and approximately 0.74% held by the top ten. V lost 2 bases and J lost 6, with 17 bases in between. Germline CDR1 DFQATT, CDR2 SNEGSKA (reference sequence). The CDR3 has 15 residues. The chain uses TRBV20-1 and TRBJ2-1; the D gene could be TRBD1 or TRBD2 (6 bases each). Source material: PBMCs or a T cell subset sorted from them (not recorded which). The clonotype originates from an adult who had mild COVID-19 (a few samples of this study predate the infection). Cell type and time point are not known. The DNA for the CDR3 is TGCAGTGCTAGACGAGTCGAAGGGGGGATCAATGAGCAGTTCTTC. Amino acid sequence: CSARRVEGGINEQFF.